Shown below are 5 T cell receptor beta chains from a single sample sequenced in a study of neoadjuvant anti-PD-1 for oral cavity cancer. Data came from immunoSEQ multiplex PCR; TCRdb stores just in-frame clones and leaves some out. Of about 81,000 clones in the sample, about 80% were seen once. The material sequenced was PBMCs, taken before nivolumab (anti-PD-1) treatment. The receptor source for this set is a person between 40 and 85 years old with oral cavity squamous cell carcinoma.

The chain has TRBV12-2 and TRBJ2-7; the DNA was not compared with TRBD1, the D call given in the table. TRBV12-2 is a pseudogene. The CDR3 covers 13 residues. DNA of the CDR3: TGTGCAGGGGGCCGGCGAGGTCTCTACGAGCAGTACTTC. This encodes CAGGRRGLYEQYF.

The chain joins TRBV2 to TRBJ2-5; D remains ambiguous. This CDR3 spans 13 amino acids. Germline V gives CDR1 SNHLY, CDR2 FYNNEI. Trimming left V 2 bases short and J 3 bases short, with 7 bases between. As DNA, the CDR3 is TGTGCCAGCAGTGAACAACTCGAAGAGACCCAGTACTTC. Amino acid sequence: CASSEQLEETQYF.

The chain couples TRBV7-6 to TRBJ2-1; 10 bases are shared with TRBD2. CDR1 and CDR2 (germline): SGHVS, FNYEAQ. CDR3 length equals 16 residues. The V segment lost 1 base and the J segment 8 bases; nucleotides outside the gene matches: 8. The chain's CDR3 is CASSLVFLAGADEQFF. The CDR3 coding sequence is TGTGCCAGCAGCTTAGTTTTCCTAGCGGGGGCGGATGAGCAGTTCTTC.

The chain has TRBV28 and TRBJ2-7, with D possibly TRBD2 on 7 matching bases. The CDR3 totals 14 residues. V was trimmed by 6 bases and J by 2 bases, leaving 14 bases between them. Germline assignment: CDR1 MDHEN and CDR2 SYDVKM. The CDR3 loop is CASRRGTNTYEQYF. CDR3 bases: TGTGCCAGCAGAAGGGGGACTAACACCTACGAGCAGTACTTC. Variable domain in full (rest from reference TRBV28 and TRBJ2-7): DVKVTQSSRYLVKRTGEKVFLECVQDMDHENMFWYRQDPGLGLRLIYFSYDVKMKEKGDIPEGYSVSREKKERFSLILESASTNQTSMYLCASRRGTNTYEQYFGPGTRLTVT.

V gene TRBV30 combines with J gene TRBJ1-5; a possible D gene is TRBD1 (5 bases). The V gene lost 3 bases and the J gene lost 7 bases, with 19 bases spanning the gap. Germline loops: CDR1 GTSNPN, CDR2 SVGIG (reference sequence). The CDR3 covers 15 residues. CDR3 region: CAWSYTAGRNQPQHF. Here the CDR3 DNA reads TGTGCCTGGAGCTATACCGCAGGGAGAAACCAGCCCCAGCATTTT.